This TCR beta chain was observed in a study of blood T cell repertoires in COVID-19. Turning to the study itself: Specimens from acute and convalescent COVID-19 originated in the United States, Italy and Spain.

The V and J ends lost 5 bases and 9 bases respectively, with 17 bases between them. Per germline, CDR1 MNHNS and CDR2 SASEGT. This CDR3 is built from 13 residues. Some clones are missing from TCRdb's copy, which holds only in-frame ones; the method was immunoSEQ multiplex PCR. The table has about 270,000 clones, 70% to 90% seen once. The chain combines TRBV6-1 with TRBJ2-7, with D maybe TRBD1 (6 bases). Sequencing was done on a sample of peripheral blood. The receptor comes from a woman in her seventies with acute or convalescent COVID-19. DNA for the CDR3: TGTGCCAGCAGTTCCAACAGGGCCACGGGGCAGTACTTC. Residues: CASSSNRATGQYF.